The rows below give T cell receptor beta chains drawn from one sample of a study of Graves' ophthalmopathy and Graves' hyperthyroidism. MiXCR, applied by TCRdb to the multiplex PCR reads, yields one record per CDR3 protein. The top ten clones hold around 7% of a sample with about 390,000 distinct CDR3 sequences, about 16% of them seen once. Sequenced sample: peripheral blood. These receptors all stem from a woman in her late teens or twenties with stable Graves' hyperthyroidism. Each CDR3 is given with its conserved first and last residue. Fields, in order: V gene, J gene, D gene, clone size, CDR3 protein, CDR3 DNA. D genes are given only for firm matches. A row's size may be missing; if present it is once, few, many or a size class.

TRBV4-1,TRBJ1-2,.,few,CASSQQTGNYGYTF,TGCGCCAGCAGCCAACAGACAGGAAACTATGGCTACACCTTC
TRBV20-1,TRBJ1-2,TRBD1,many,CSAGGTGSSYTF,TGCAGTGCTGGGGGGACAGGGTCGAGCTACACCTTC
TRBV11-2,TRBJ2-7,TRBD2,.,CASSLDPSGGLEQYF,TGTGCCAGCAGCTTAGACCCAAGCGGGGGGCTCGAGCAGTACTTC
TRBV18,TRBJ2-2,.,.,CASSLGADLSGELFF,TGTGCCAGCTCCCTCGGGGCGGATTTGTCCGGGGAGCTGTTTTTT
TRBV5-1,TRBJ2-4,.,many,CASSLGLKNQAKNIQYF,TGCGCCAGCAGCTTGGGACTGAAGAACCAAGCCAAAAACATTCAGTACTTC
TRBV7-9,TRBJ2-1,.,few,CASSWGLRSSYNEQFF,TGTGCCAGCAGCTGGGGACTGCGGAGCTCCTACAATGAGCAGTTCTTC
TRBV6-2/TRBV6-3,TRBJ1-1,TRBD1,many,CASLRGSLGNTEAFF,TGTGCCAGCCTCAGGGGGAGTTTAGGCAACACTGAAGCTTTCTTT
TRBV25-1,TRBJ1-1,.,many,CASSEGQGLRINEAFF,TGTGCCAGCAGTGAAGGTCAGGGTCTGAGGATTAATGAAGCTTTCTTT
TRBV19,TRBJ1-1,TRBD1,many,CASRDRGQGAEAFF,TGTGCCAGTAGAGACCGCGGACAGGGGGCTGAAGCTTTCTTT
TRBV6-5,TRBJ2-2,TRBD1,.,CASSYGDRLYTGELFF,TGTGCCAGCAGTTACGGGGACAGGTTATACACCGGGGAGCTGTTTTTT
TRBV28,TRBJ1-2,.,many,CASSFSPEEGGYTF,TGTGCCAGCAGTTTCTCCCCCGAAGAGGGTGGCTACACCTTC
TRBV12-3/TRBV12-4,TRBJ1-2,.,many,CASSPGTTSAAYTF,TGTGCCAGCAGCCCGGGGACCACGTCGGCCGCCTACACCTTC
TRBV7-8,TRBJ1-2,.,many,CASSLWGTIDYGYTF,TGTGCCAGCAGCTTATGGGGGACTATCGACTATGGCTACACCTTC
TRBV18,TRBJ2-2,.,.,CASSRDVGPGYVELFF,TGTGCCAGCTCACGGGACGTCGGACCCGGGTATGTGGAGCTGTTTTTT
TRBV11-2,TRBJ1-1,.,few,CASSLGGTEACF,TGTGCCAGCAGCTTAGGAGGCACTGAAGCTTGCTTT
TRBV28,TRBJ2-5,.,many,CASSLPLGGQETQYF,TGTGCCAGCAGTTTACCCCTGGGTGGTCAAGAGACCCAGTACTTC
TRBV13,TRBJ1-1,.,.,CASSMRTGSGAFF,TGTGCCAGCAGCATGCGCACGGGGAGTGGGGCTTTCTTT
TRBV10-3,TRBJ1-2,TRBD1,many,CAISGGQGRNYGYTF,TGTGCCATCAGCGGTGGACAGGGGAGGAACTATGGCTACACCTTC
TRBV6-2/TRBV6-3,TRBJ2-5,TRBD1,.,CASTGGDIQETQYF,TGTGCCAGCACAGGGGGCGATATTCAAGAGACCCAGTACTTC
TRBV12-3/TRBV12-4,TRBJ1-2,.,.,CASSQYLYGYTF,TGTGCCAGCAGTCAGTACTTATATGGCTACACCTTC
TRBV11-2,TRBJ2-7,TRBD2,.,CASSSEAGGEQYF,TGTGCCAGCAGCTCGGAGGCGGGGGGTGAGCAGTACTTC
TRBV11-2,TRBJ2-2,.,.,CASSYRRRTLLNTGELFF,TGTGCCAGCAGCTATAGAAGGAGGACGCTCTTGAACACCGGGGAGCTGTTTTTT
TRBV5-8,TRBJ1-2,TRBD1,few,CASSLGQGNGGYTF,TGTGCCAGCAGCTTGGGACAGGGGAACGGTGGCTACACCTTC
TRBV6-2/TRBV6-3,TRBJ1-5,.,many,CASSPPQDLQPQHF,TGTGCCAGCAGCCCCCCCCAGGACCTTCAGCCCCAGCATTTT
TRBV24-1,TRBJ2-5,TRBD1,few,CATSDPGGYQETQYF,TGTGCCACCAGTGACCCAGGGGGCTACCAAGAGACCCAGTACTTC
TRBV25-1,TRBJ2-5,.,.,CASSASRGQATQYF,TGTGCCAGCAGCGCTAGTAGGGGCCAAGCGACCCAGTACTTC
TRBV6-5,TRBJ2-7,TRBD2,.,CASSYWRGTYEQYF,TGTGCCAGCAGTTACTGGCGGGGGACCTACGAGCAGTACTTC
TRBV12-5,TRBJ1-6,.,many,CASGRGVNSPLHF,TGTGCTAGTGGTCGGGGAGTTAATTCACCCCTCCACTTT
TRBV6-2/TRBV6-3,TRBJ1-5,.,many,CASSFNRDQPQHF,TGTGCCAGCAGCTTTAACAGGGACCAGCCCCAGCATTTT
TRBV6-5,TRBJ2-6,.,many,CASSYSGFGGANVLTF,TGTGCCAGCAGTTACTCTGGGTTCGGTGGGGCCAACGTCCTGACTTTC
TRBV20-1,TRBJ2-7,.,many,CSARGPADEQYF,TGCAGTGCCCGGGGCCCCGCCGACGAGCAGTACTTC
TRBV28,TRBJ1-2,.,many,CASRVGYNYGYTF,TGTGCCAGCCGGGTAGGCTATAACTATGGCTACACCTTC
TRBV12-3/TRBV12-4,TRBJ2-2,TRBD1,.,CASGLPRTGGTGEQFF,TGTGCCAGCGGTTTACCACGGACAGGGGGCACCGGGGAGCAGTTTTTT
TRBV4-1,TRBJ1-5,.,few,CASSQDNRQPQHF,TGCGCCAGCAGCCAAGACAATAGACAGCCCCAGCATTTT
TRBV11-2,TRBJ1-1,TRBD1,.,CASSRLLQGGWTEAFF,TGTGCCAGCAGCCGATTACTTCAGGGGGGTTGGACTGAAGCTTTCTTT
TRBV20-1,TRBJ1-1,.,many,CSARGGRGPTEAFF,TGCAGTGCTAGAGGGGGGCGGGGGCCCACTGAAGCTTTCTTT
TRBV20-1,TRBJ1-3,.,.,CSGADSGNTIYF,TGCAGTGGCGCAGACTCTGGAAACACCATATATTTT
TRBV11-1,TRBJ2-2,.,.,CASSPHSGTVSTGELFF,TGTGCCAGCAGCCCTCATTCCGGTACAGTCTCCACCGGGGAGCTGTTTTTT
TRBV4-1,TRBJ2-5,.,many,CASSQAREETQYF,TGCGCCAGCAGCCAAGCTCGGGAAGAGACCCAGTACTTC
TRBV6-1,TRBJ1-2,.,many,CASSEAGDIGYTF,TGTGCCAGCAGTGAAGCGGGGGATATTGGCTACACCTTC
TRBV4-2,TRBJ1-2,.,few,CASSQELGNGDDYGYTF,TGTGCCAGCAGCCAAGAATTAGGGAACGGGGATGACTATGGCTACACCTTC
TRBV5-1,TRBJ1-3,TRBD1,many,CASSRTGTGEGTGNTIYF,TGCGCCAGCAGTCGAACCGGGACAGGAGAAGGGACTGGAAACACCATATATTTT
TRBV18,TRBJ1-1,TRBD1,few,CASSPRSGQGALAFF,TGTGCCAGCTCACCCCGATCCGGCCAGGGGGCTTTAGCTTTCTTT
TRBV5-1,TRBJ2-7,.,many,CASSMGVQDEQYF,TGCGCCAGCAGTATGGGGGTGCAAGACGAGCAGTACTTC
TRBV2,TRBJ1-5,.,few,CASGDGRGNQPQHF,TGTGCCAGCGGGGACGGGAGGGGCAATCAGCCCCAGCATTTT
TRBV20-1,TRBJ2-2,TRBD2,few,CSARSSGGSHANTGELFF,TGCAGTGCTAGGTCTAGCGGGGGGTCACACGCGAACACCGGGGAGCTGTTTTTT
TRBV12-5,TRBJ1-5,TRBD1,many,CASGKQGLGGGNQPQHF,TGTGCTAGTGGCAAACAGGGGTTGGGGGGTGGCAATCAGCCCCAGCATTTT
TRBV7-6,TRBJ2-5,TRBD2,.,CASSPLAGIETQYF,TGTGCCAGCAGCCCTCTAGCGGGAATAGAGACCCAGTACTTC
TRBV6-2/TRBV6-3,TRBJ2-5,TRBD2,many,CASRIRTSGHQETQYF,TGTGCCAGCAGAATACGGACTAGCGGACACCAAGAGACCCAGTACTTC
TRBV27,TRBJ1-6,TRBD1,many,CASSFWTGVSSPLHF,TGTGCCAGCAGTTTTTGGACAGGGGTTAGTTCACCCCTCCACTTT
TRBV6-5,TRBJ1-2,.,.,CASSYSRGQNYGYTF,TGTGCCAGCAGTTACTCGAGAGGGCAAAACTATGGCTACACCTTC
TRBV30,TRBJ1-3,.,.,CAWYPRVSGNTIYF,TGTGCCTGGTACCCTCGGGTCTCTGGAAACACCATATATTTT
TRBV5-5,TRBJ2-5,.,many,CASSLEWSGETQYF,TGTGCCAGCAGCCTTGAGTGGTCCGGAGAGACCCAGTACTTC
TRBV6-1,TRBJ2-2,.,.,CASTKQGGVPGELFF,TGTGCCAGCACCAAGCAGGGGGGTGTACCCGGGGAGCTGTTTTTT